This T cell receptor (beta chain) was profiled in a study of blood T cells in healthy people across ages. Broader study findings: The lack of PBMC sorting stopped any conclusive naive versus antigen-experienced comparison.

For the second PCR, which ran for roughly 6 to 12 cycles, a sample-barcoded 5' primer and a J-beta primer mix were used. Each cDNA molecule, via a template-switch adaptor with 12 random nucleotides, was tagged. In TCRdb, the 5' RACE reads were re-called with MiXCR into one record per CDR3 protein. The profile shows roughly 2 million distinct CDR3 sequences, about 49% of them singletons. Germline-derived CDR1 and CDR2 are MNHEY and SMNVEV (reference sequence). The J segment lost 13 bases and the V segment lost 6 bases, leaving 15 bases of the junction unmatched. The CDR3 totals 14 residues. Details on this clonotype: The antigen is undetermined.

Each donor's blood draw was ten milliliters of peripheral blood. Sequencing was performed on blood. The chain joins TRBV27 to TRBJ2-1; TRBD1 agrees at 7 bases. The sequence came from a woman aged 40 to 50 in good health. CDR3: CASSTGVPSETQFF. CDR3 nucleotides: TGTGCCAGCAGCACAGGGGTCCCCTCAGAGACCCAGTTCTTC.